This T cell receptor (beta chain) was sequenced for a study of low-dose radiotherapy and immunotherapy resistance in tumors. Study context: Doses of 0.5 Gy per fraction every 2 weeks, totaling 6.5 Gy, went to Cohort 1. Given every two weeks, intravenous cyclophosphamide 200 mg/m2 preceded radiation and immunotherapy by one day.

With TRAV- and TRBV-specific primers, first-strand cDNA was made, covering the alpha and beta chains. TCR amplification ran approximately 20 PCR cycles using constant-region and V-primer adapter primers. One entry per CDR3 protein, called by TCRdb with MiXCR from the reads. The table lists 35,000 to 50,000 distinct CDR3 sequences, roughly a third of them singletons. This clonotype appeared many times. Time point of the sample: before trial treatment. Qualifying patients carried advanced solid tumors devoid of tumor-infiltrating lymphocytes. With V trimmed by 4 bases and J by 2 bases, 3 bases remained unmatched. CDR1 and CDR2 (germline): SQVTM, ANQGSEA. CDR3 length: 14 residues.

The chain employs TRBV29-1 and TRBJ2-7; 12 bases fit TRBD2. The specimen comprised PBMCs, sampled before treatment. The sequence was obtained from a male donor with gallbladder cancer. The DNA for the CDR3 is TGCAGCGTTGCGGGACTAGCGGGCCCCTACGAGCAGTACTTC. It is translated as CSVAGLAGPYEQYF.